Listed below are T cell receptor beta chains from one sample, sequenced in a study of control samples from healthy donors and cancer patients. Sequencing used immunoSEQ multiplex PCR; TCRdb keeps in-frame clones, though not all of them. The table has 150,000 or so clones, over 85% seen once; the top ten hold 2% to 2.5%. The sequencing sample was made of blood. The source is a man in his fifties or sixties in good health. CDR3s include the opening cysteine and the closing phenylalanine or tryptophan. Each record gives: clone size, D gene, J gene, V gene, CDR3 DNA, CDR3 protein. D genes are given only for firm matches. Part of the rows lack a size; the others show once, few, many or a class for expanded clones.

>-|-|TRBJ2-3|TRBV28
TGTGCCACCCTGGGGGAGCGGACACTCACAGATACGCAGTATTTT
CATLGERTLTDTQYF
>once|TRBD1|TRBJ2-7|TRBV19
TGTGCCAGTAGTGGGGACAGATCCTACGAGCAGTACTTC
CASSGDRSYEQYF
>-|TRBD1|TRBJ1-3|TRBV10-3
TGTGCCATGGCAGGGACAGTTCCTGGAAACACCATATATTTT
CAMAGTVPGNTIYF
>-|TRBD1|TRBJ1-1|TRBV25-1
TGTGCCAGCAGTGATAAGACAGGGGCGAGTACTGAAGCTTTCTTT
CASSDKTGASTEAFF
>-|-|TRBJ1-4|TRBV7-9
TGTGCCAGCAGCGCCTCCCCGAATGAAAAACTGTTTTTT
CASSASPNEKLFF
>-|-|TRBJ1-3|TRBV28
TGTGCCAGCAGTCCCCCATCGGGAGTCTACTCTGGAAACACCATATATTTT
CASSPPSGVYSGNTIYF
>-|TRBD2|TRBJ2-7|TRBV2
TGTGCCAGCAACCAGGGACTAGCGGTCTACGAGCAGTACTTC
CASNQGLAVYEQYF
>-|TRBD2|TRBJ2-3|TRBV6-6
TGTGCCAGCAGAGGCGGGAGTTTGGGCACAGATACGCAGTATTTT
CASRGGSLGTDTQYF
>-|-|TRBJ2-2|TRBV4-1
TGCGCCAGCAGCCATCTCGGGGAGCTGTTTTTT
CASSHLGELFF
>-|TRBD1|TRBJ2-3|TRBV5-1
TGCGCCAGCAGCACGGGCGGGACAGGGTACCCAGATACGCAGTATTTT
CASSTGGTGYPDTQYF
>once|-|TRBJ1-1|TRBV7-2
TGTGCCAGCAGCTTATCGGGGCCTAGTGAAGCTTTCTTT
CASSLSGPSEAFF
>few|-|TRBJ2-7|TRBV1
TGCACCAGCAGCCCCTACCCGGGACTAGCGCCGTACGAGCAGTACTTC
CTSSPYPGLAPYEQYF
>-|TRBD2|TRBJ2-3|TRBV18
TGTGCCAGCTCACCGAGACTAGCGGGAGATTCAGATACGCAGTATTTT
CASSPRLAGDSDTQYF
>-|TRBD1|TRBJ2-5|TRBV29-1
TGCAGCGTTGAGGGACAGGGGGCGAAGACCCAGTACTTC
CSVEGQGAKTQYF
>-|-|TRBJ1-5|TRBV19
TGTGCCAGTAGTAGGGGCGAGCCGAACAATCAGCCCCAGCATTTT
CASSRGEPNNQPQHF
>-|TRBD2|TRBJ2-5|TRBV5-1
TGCGCCAGCAGCTTGGCCGTAGGAGGCGGGAGCCGGGAGACCCAGTACTTC
CASSLAVGGGSRETQYF
>-|-|TRBJ1-5|TRBV28
TGTGCCAGCACCACAGGCAATCAGCCCCAGCATTTT
CASTTGNQPQHF
>-|-|TRBJ1-1|TRBV5-4
TGTGCCAGCAGGCAAGGGGGTAACACATGGAACACTGAAGCTTTCTTT
CASRQGGNTWNTEAFF
>-|TRBD1|TRBJ1-5|TRBV4-1
TGCGCCAGCAGCCAAGCTTCTGGGACAGGGAGGCAGCCCCAGCATTTT
CASSQASGTGRQPQHF
>-|-|TRBJ1-4|TRBV2
TGTGCCAGCAGTGAAGAGGAAAAACTGTTTTTT
CASSEEEKLFF
>-|TRBD1|TRBJ2-7|TRBV7-9
TGTGCCAGCAGCTTAGACCTGACAGGGATCGAGCAGTACTTC
CASSLDLTGIEQYF
>-|-|TRBJ2-5|TRBV5-1
TGCGCCAGCAGCTTGGTTGGGCAGGCCCAAGAGACCCAGTACTTC
CASSLVGQAQETQYF
>-|-|TRBJ2-3|TRBV28
TGTGCCAGCAGTTTATTCGGTTTCTCCGGTACGCAGTATTTT
CASSLFGFSGTQYF